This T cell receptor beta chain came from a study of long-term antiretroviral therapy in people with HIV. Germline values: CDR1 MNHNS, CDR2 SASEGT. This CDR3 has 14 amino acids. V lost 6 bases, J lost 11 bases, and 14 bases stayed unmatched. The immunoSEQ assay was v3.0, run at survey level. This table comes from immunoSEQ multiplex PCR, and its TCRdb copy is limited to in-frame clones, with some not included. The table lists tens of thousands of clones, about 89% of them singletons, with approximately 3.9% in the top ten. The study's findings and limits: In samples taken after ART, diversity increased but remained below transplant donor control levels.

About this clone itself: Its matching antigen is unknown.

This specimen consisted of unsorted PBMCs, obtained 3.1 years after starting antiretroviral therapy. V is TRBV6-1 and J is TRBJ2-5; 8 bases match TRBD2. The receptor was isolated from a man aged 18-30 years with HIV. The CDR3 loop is CASRTGLGEAVQYF. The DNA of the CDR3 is TGTGCCAGCAGGACGGGACTAGGGGAGGCAGTTCAGTACTTC.